This TCR beta chain derives from a study of control samples from healthy donors and cancer patients. Profiled with immunoSEQ multiplex PCR; TCRdb holds only in-frame clones, not every one. The sample has over 45,000 clones, about 92% seen once. Germline V gives CDR1 PRHDT, CDR2 FYEKMQ (reference sequence). V was cut by 1 base and J by 0 bases, with 15 bases left in between. The CDR3 extends over 18 amino acids. Sequencing used PBMCs. The sequence was collected from a man aged 30-40 years with colorectal cancer. The V call is TRBV13, the J call TRBJ1-4, with a weak D call TRBD1 (5 bases). In DNA form, the CDR3 reads TGTGCCAGCAGCTTAGTGGGAGGGGCGTCCACAACTAATGAAAAACTGTTTTTT. This encodes CASSLVGGASTTNEKLFF.